The T cell receptor (beta chain) under discussion was sequenced for a study of shared clonotypes between healthy human individuals. Overall study context: Per donor, three plates held CD4 naive cells, three held CD4 memory, two held CD8 naive and one held CD8 memory. General study results and limits: Naive CD4 clonotypes were shared across several donors at about 5.2%. The genetic and exposure-history diversity represented was limited by few donors.

About this clone: The antigen remains undetermined.

Some clones are missing from TCRdb's copy, which holds only in-frame ones; the method was immunoSEQ multiplex PCR. The sample contains some 2,400,000 clones, approximately 96% of which appear only once. Per germline, CDR1 SGHRS and CDR2 YFSETQ. The V segment lost 4 bases and the J segment 1 base; nucleotides outside the gene matches: 6. The CDR3 runs 15 residues. J is TRBJ2-7 and V is TRBV5-1; 9 bases map to TRBD1. Sequencing was done on a sample of naive CD4+ T cells sorted from blood. The subset denotes: CD45RA+ positively selected. The receptor was derived from a man between 18 and 35 years old in good health. The CDR3 spells CASSASGTGSYEQYF. CDR3 bases: TGCGCCAGCAGCGCTTCCGGGACAGGGTCCTACGAGCAGTACTTC.